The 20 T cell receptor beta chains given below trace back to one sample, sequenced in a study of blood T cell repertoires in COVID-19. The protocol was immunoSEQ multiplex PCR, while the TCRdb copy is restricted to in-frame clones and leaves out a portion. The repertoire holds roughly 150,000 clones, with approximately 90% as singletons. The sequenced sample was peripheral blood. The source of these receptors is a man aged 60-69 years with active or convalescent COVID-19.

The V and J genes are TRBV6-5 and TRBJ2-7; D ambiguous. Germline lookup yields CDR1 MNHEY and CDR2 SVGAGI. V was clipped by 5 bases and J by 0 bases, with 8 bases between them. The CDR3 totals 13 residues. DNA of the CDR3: TGTGCCAGCAGTATTCCAGGCTCCTACGAGCAGTACTTC. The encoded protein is CASSIPGSYEQYF.

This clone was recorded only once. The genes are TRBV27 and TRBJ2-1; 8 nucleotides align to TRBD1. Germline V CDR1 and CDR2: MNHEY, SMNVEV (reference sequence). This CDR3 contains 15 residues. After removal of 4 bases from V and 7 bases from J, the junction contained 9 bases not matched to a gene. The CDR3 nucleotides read TGTGCCAGCAGTTCCGAACGGACAGGGTTTAATGAGCAGTTCTTC. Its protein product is CASSSERTGFNEQFF.

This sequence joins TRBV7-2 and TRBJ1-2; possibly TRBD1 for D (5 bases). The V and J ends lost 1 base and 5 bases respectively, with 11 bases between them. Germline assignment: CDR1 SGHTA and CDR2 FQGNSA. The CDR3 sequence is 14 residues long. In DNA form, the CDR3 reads TGTGCCAGCAGCTTAGACACCCGGACATATGGCTACACCTTC. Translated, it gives CASSLDTRTYGYTF.

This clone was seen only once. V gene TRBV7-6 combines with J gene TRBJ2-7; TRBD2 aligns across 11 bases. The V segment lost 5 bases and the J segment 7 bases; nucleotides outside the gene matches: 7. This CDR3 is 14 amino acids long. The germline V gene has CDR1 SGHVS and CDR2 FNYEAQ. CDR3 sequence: CASSQLAGVGEQYF. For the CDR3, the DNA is TGTGCCAGCAGCCAACTAGCGGGAGTTGGGGAGCAGTACTTC.

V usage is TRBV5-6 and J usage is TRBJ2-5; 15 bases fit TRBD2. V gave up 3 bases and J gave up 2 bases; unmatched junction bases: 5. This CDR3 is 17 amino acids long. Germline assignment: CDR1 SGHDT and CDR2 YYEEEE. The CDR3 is CASSSFGTSGGQETQYF. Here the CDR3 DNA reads TGTGCCAGCAGCTCCTTTGGGACTAGCGGGGGGCAAGAGACCCAGTACTTC.

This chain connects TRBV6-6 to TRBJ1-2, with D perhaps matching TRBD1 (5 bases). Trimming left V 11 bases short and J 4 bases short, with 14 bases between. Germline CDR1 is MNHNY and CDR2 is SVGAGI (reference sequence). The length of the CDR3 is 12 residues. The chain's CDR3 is CAVEGVGYGYTF. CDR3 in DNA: TGTGCCGTTGAAGGGGTAGGCTATGGCTACACCTTC.

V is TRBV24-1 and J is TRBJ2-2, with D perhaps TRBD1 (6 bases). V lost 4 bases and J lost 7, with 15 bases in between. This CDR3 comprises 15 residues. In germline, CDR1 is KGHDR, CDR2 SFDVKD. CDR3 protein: CATSDPNAGVGELFF. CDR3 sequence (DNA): TGTGCCACCAGTGACCCTAATGCAGGGGTCGGGGAGCTGTTTTTT.

CDR3 protein: CATSDPSRRARNEQFF. The CDR3 DNA reads TGTGCCACCAGTGATCCCTCGCGGAGGGCGAGGAATGAGCAGTTCTTC. The genes are TRBV24-1 and TRBJ2-1, with D maybe TRBD2 (6 bases). Germline loops: CDR1 KGHDR, CDR2 SFDVKD. Trimming took off 3 bases at V and 7 bases at J, with 18 bases between the two ends. The CDR3 is 16 amino acids.

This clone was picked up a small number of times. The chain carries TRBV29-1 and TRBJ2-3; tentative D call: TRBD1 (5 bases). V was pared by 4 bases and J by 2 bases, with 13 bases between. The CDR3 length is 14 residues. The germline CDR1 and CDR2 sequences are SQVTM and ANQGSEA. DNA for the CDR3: TGCAGCGTTGCAAGGGCAGGGTTCACAGATACGCAGTATTTT. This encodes CSVARAGFTDTQYF.

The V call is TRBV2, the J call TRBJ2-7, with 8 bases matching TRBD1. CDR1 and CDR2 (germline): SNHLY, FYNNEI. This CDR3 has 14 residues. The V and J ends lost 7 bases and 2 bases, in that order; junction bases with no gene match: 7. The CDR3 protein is CASTPRQGTYEQYF. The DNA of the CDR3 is TGTGCCAGCACCCCAAGACAGGGGACCTACGAGCAGTACTTC.

CDR3 region: CAIRRTGTTGELFF. The CDR3 DNA reads as TGTGCCATCAGAAGGACAGGGACCACCGGGGAGCTGTTTTTT. V gene TRBV10-3 combines with J gene TRBJ2-2; 8 bases map to TRBD1. This CDR3 contains 14 residues. Looked up from germline, CDR1 is ENHRY and CDR2 is SYGVKD. V lost 6 bases and J lost 4; bases outside the gene matches: 4.

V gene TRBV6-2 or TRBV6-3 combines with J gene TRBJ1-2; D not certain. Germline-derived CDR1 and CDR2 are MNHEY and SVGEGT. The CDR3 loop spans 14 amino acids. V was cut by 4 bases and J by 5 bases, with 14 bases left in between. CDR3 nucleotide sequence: TGTGCCAGCAGTTGGTGGTTCCGGGAATATGGCTACACCTTC. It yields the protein CASSWWFREYGYTF.

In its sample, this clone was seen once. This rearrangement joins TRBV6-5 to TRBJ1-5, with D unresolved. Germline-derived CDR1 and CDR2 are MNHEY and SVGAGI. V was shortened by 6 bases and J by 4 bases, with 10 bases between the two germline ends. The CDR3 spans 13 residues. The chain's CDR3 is CASSLHWNQPQHF. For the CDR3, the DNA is TGTGCCAGCAGCCTCCACTGGAATCAGCCCCAGCATTTT.

CDR3 protein: CASSLIRASGEQYF. The CDR3 region has the DNA TGTGCCAGCAGCTTAATTCGGGCTAGCGGCGAGCAGTACTTC. The chain has TRBV11-2 and TRBJ2-5; 7 nucleotides align to TRBD2. Judging by the DNA end, TRBJ2-7 fits better; the J call may be wrong. CDR3 size: 14 residues. Germline loops: CDR1 SGHAT, CDR2 FQNNGV.

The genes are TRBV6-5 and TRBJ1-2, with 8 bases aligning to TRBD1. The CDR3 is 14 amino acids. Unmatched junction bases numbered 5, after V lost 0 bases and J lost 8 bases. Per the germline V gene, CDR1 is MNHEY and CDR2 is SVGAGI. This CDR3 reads CASSYSWTGQGYTF. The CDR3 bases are TGTGCCAGCAGTTACTCCTGGACAGGGCAAGGCTACACCTTC.

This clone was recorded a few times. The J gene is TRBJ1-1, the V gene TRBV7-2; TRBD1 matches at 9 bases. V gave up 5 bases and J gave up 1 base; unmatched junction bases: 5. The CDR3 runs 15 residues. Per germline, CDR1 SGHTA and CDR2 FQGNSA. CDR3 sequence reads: CASSPGDRANTEAFF. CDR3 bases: TGTGCCAGCAGCCCGGGGGACAGGGCGAACACTGAAGCTTTCTTT.

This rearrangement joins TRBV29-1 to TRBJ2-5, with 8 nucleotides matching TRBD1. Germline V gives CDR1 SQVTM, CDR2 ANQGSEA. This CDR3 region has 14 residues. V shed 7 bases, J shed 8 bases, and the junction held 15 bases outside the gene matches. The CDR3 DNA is TGCAGCGGCCTCGCCGGGACAGGAGCTATCACCCAGTACTTC. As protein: CSGLAGTGAITQYF.

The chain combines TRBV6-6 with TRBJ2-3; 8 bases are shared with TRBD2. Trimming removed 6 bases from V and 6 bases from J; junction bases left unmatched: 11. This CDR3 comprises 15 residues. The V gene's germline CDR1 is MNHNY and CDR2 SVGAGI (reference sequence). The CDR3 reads CASSVPGGPRDTQYF. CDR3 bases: TGTGCCAGCAGCGTTCCGGGGGGGCCGCGGGATACGCAGTATTTT.

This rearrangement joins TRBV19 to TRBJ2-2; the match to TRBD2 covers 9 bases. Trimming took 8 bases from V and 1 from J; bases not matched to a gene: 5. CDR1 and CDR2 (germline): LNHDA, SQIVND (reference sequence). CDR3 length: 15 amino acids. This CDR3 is CASFPSGENTGELFF. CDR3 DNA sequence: TGTGCCAGTTTCCCTAGCGGGGAGAACACCGGGGAGCTGTTTTTT. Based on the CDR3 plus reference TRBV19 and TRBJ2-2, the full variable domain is DGGITQSPKYLFRKEGQNVTLSCEQNLNHDAMYWYRQDPGQGLRLIYYSQIVNDFQKGDIAEGYSVSREKKESFPLTVTSAQKNPTAFYLCASFPSGENTGELFFGEGSRLTVL.

The CDR3 spells CASKVWGGSEQFF. CDR3 bases: TGTGCCAGCAAGGTTTGGGGGGGCAGTGAGCAGTTCTTC. V is TRBV5-6 and J is TRBJ2-1; possible D gene TRBD2, 7 bases. V lost 6 bases to trimming and J lost 9 bases, with 16 bases between them. Germline V gives CDR1 SGHDT, CDR2 YYEEEE. The CDR3 consists of 13 residues.